Included here is one TCR beta chain sequence, with context. Its target is not known. These data belong to a study of T cell repertoires in cytomegalovirus infection. Study information: CMV epitopes that were recently identified and HLA-C-restricted were used alongside well-studied HLA-B-restricted ones.

TCRdb recomputed calls from the reads with MiXCR, one row per CDR3 protein. The sample carries about 920,000 distinct CDR3 sequences, 31% recorded once. General study points: The study identified carriers of CMV plus the relevant HLA from cumulative public TCR beta family frequency. CMV-specific HLA-C-restricted TCR beta clonotypes dominated the ex vivo response.

In germline, CDR1 is ENHRY, CDR2 SYGVKD. The junction had 8 bases not matched to a gene; V was cut back by 6 bases and J by 0 bases. This CDR3 contains 17 residues. The genes are TRBV10-3 and TRBJ2-1, with TRBD2 identical over 10 bases. The sequence came from a human donor in good health (CMV status not recorded). Some clones in this sample may be carry-over from other donors' samples. Sequences were derived from cultured CD8+ T cells from PBMCs, sampled from culture after CMV antigen stimulation. The CDR3 DNA is TGTGCCATCAGCTGGACTAGCGGATTTAGCTCCTACAATGAGCAGTTCTTC. Translation gives CAISWTSGFSSYNEQFF.